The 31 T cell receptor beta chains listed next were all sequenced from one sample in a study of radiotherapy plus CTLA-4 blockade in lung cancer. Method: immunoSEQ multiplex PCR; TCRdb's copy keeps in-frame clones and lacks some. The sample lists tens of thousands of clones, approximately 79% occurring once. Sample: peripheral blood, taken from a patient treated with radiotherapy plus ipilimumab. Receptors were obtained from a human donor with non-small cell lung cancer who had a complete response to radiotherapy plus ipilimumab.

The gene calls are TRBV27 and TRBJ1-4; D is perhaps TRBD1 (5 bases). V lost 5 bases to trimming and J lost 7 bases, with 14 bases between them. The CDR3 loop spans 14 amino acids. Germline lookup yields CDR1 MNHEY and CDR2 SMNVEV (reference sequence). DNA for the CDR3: TGTGCCAGCAGTCGACAGACGAGTGGTGAAAAACTGTTTTTT. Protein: CASSRQTSGEKLFF.

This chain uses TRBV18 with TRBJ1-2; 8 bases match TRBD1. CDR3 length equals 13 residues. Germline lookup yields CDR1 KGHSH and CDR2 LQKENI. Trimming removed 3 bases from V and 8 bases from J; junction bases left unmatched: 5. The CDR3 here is CASSPGQGLGYTF. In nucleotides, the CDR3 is TGTGCCAGCTCACCCGGACAGGGCTTGGGCTACACCTTC.

The CDR3 region has the DNA TGTGCCAGCAGCTTGAACGTGGAGGACGAGCAGTACGTC. Protein: CASSLNVEDEQYV. V and J are TRBV5-6 and TRBJ2-7, with a tentative D call TRBD2 (5 bases). Germline CDR1 reads SGHDT; CDR2 reads YYEEEE. There are 13 residues in the CDR3. V was trimmed by 1 base and J by 5 bases, leaving 10 bases between them.

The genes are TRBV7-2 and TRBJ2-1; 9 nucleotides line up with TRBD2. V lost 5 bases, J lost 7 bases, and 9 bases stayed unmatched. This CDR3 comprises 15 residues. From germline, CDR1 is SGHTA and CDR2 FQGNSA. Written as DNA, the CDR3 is TGTGCCAGCAGCCTCGGGACTAGCTATGGTAATGAGCAGTTCTTC. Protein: CASSLGTSYGNEQFF.

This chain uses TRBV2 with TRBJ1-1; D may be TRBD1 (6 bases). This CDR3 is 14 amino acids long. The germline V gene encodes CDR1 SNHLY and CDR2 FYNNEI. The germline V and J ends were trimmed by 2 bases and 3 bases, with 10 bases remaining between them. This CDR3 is CASSEQGLYTEAFF. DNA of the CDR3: TGTGCCAGCAGTGAACAGGGGCTTTACACTGAAGCTTTCTTT.

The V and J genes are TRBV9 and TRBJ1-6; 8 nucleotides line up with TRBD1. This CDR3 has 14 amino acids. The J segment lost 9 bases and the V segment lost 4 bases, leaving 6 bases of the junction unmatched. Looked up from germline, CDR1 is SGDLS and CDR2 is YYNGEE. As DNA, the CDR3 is TGTGCCAGCAGCCCCCAGGGGGCCGGTTCACCCCTCCACTTT. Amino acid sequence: CASSPQGAGSPLHF.

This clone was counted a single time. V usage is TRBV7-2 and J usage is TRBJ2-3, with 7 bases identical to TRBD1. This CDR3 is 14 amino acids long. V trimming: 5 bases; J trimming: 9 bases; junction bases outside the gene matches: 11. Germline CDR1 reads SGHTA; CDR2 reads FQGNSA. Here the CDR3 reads CASSPFGTDGTQYF. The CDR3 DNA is TGTGCCAGCAGCCCATTCGGGACAGACGGGACGCAGTATTTT.

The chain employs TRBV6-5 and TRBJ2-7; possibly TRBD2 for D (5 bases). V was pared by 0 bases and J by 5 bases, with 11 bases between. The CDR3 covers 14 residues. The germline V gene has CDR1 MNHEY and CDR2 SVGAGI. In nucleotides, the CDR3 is TGTGCCAGCAGTTACTCCGGCGGGTTCAACGAGCAGTACTTC. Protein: CASSYSGGFNEQYF.

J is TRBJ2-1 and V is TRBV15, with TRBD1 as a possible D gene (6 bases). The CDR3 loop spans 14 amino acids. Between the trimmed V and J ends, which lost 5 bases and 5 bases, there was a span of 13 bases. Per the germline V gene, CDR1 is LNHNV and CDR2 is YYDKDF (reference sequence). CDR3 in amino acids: CATSLGHRDNEQFF. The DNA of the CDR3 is TGTGCCACCAGCTTAGGTCACAGGGACAATGAGCAGTTCTTC.

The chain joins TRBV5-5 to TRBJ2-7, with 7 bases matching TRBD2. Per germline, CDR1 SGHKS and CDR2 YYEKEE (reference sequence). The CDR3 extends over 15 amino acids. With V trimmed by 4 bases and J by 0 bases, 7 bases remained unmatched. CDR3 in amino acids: CASSPTGGSSYEQYV. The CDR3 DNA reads TGTGCCAGCAGCCCAACCGGGGGGTCCTCCTACGAGCAGTACGTC.

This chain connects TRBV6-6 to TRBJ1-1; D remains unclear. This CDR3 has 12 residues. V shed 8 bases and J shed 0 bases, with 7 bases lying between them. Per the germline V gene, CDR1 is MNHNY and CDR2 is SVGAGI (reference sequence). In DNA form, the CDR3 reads TGTGCCAGCGGGGAGGTGAACACTGAAGCTTTCTTT. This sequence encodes CASGEVNTEAFF.

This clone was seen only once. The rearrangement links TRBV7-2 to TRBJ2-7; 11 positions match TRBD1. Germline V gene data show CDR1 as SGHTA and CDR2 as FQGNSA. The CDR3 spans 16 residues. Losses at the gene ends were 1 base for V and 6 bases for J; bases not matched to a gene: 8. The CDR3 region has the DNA TGTGCCAGCAGCTTAGATGGGACAGGGGGAGCGGTCGAGCAGTACTTC. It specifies CASSLDGTGGAVEQYF.

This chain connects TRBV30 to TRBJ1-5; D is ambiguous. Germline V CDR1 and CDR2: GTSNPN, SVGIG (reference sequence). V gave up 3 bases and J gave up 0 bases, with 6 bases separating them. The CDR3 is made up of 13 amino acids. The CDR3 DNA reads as TGTGCCTGGAGGAGGGATAGCAATCAGCCCCAGCATTTT. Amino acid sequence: CAWRRDSNQPQHF.

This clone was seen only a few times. CDR3 amino acids: CASSDRRTVDTIYF. In DNA, the CDR3 is TGTGCCAGTTCGGACAGGAGGACCGTAGACACCATATATTTT. The chain carries TRBV19 and TRBJ1-3, with 7 bases fitting TRBD1. The CDR3 is 14 residues long. CDR1 and CDR2 (germline): LNHDA, SQIVND (reference sequence). After removal of 8 bases from V and 8 bases from J, the junction contained 12 bases not matched to a gene.

The CDR3 sequence: CASSLTGGTPLHF. In nucleotides, the CDR3 is TGTGCCAGCAGCCTAACAGGGGGCACTCCCCTCCACTTT. V usage is TRBV14 and J usage is TRBJ1-6; 9 positions match TRBD1. V was clipped by 4 bases and J by 13 bases; unmatched bases: 5. Germline CDR1 and CDR2: SGHDN and FVKESK. The CDR3 runs 13 residues. Filled out from reference TRBV14 and TRBJ1-6, the complete variable domain reads EAGVTQFPSHSVIEKGQTVTLRCDPISGHDNLYWYRRVMGKEIKFLLHFVKESKQDESGMPNNRFLAERTGGTYSTLKVQPAELEDSGVYFCASSLTGGTPLHFGNGTRLTVT.

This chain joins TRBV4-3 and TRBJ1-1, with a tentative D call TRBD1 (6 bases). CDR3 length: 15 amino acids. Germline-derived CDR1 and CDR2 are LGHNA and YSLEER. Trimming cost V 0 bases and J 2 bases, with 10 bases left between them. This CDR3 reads CASSQDGGSNTEAFF. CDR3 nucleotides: TGCGCCAGCAGCCAAGATGGGGGCTCCAACACTGAAGCTTTCTTT.

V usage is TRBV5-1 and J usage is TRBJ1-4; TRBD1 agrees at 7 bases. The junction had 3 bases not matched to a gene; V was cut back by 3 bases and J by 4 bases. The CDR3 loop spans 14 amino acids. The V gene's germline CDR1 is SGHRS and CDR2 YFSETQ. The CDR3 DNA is TGCGCCAGCAGCTCGGACAGGAATAATGAAAAACTGTTTTTT. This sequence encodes CASSSDRNNEKLFF.

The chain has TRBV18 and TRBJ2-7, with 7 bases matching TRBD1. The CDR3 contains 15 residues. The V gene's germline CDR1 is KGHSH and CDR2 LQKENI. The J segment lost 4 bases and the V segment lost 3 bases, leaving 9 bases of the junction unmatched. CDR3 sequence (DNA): TGTGCCAGCTCACCGACACCGGGACAGAGGTACGAGCAGTACTTC. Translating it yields CASSPTPGQRYEQYF.

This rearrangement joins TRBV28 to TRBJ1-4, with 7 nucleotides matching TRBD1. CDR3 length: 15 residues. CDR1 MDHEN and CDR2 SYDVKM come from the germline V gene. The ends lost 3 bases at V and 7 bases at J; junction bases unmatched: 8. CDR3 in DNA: TGTGCCAGCAGTTTCAGGGGGAGCACGGGTGAAAAACTGTTTTTT. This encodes CASSFRGSTGEKLFF.

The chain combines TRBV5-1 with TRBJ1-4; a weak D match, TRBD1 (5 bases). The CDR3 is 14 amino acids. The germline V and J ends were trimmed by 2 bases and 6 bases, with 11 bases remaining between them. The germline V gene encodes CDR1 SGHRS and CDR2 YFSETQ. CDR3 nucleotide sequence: TGCGCCAGCAGCTTTTTGGGGCGTCATGAAAAACTGTTTTTT. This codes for CASSFLGRHEKLFF.

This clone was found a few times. CDR3 DNA sequence: TGCGCCAGCAGCTATAGGACAGGAGGGGATGAAAAACTGTTTTTT. Translated: CASSYRTGGDEKLFF. V usage is TRBV4-3 and J usage is TRBJ1-4; 7 nucleotides agree with TRBD1. Germline values: CDR1 LGHNA, CDR2 YSLEER. Unmatched junction bases numbered 9, after V lost 5 bases and J lost 6 bases. The CDR3 runs 15 residues.

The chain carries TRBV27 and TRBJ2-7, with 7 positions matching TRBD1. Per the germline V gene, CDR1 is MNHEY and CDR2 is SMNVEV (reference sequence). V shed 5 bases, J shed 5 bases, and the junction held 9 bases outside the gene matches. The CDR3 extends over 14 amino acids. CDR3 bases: TGTGCCAGCAGTCCGACAGGGTGGGCCCACGAGCAGTACTTC. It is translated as CASSPTGWAHEQYF.

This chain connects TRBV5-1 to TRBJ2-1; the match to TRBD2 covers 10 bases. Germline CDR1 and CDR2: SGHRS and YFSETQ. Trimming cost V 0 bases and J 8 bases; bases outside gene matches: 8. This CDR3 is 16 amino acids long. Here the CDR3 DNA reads TGCGCCAGCAGCTTGGCCCCTAGCGGGAGTTTAGATGAGCAGTTCTTC. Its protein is CASSLAPSGSLDEQFF.

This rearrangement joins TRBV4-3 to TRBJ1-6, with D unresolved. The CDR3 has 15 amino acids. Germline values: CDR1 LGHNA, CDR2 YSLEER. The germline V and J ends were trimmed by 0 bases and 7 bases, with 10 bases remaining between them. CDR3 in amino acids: CASSQEILLNSPLHF. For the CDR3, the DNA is TGCGCCAGCAGCCAAGAAATTCTGCTAAATTCACCCCTCCACTTT.

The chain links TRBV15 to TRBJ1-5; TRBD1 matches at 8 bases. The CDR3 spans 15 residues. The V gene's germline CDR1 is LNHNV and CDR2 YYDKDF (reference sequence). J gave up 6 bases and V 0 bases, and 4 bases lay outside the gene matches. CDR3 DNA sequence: TGTGCCACCAGCAGAGATCCAGGGGGCAGTCAGCCCCAGCATTTT. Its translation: CATSRDPGGSQPQHF.

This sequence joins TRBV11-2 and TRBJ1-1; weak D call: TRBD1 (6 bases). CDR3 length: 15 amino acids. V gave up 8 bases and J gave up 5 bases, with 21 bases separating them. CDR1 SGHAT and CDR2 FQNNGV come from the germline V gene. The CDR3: CASARGGLGGTEAFF. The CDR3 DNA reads TGTGCCAGCGCTCGGGGGGGGCTAGGGGGAACTGAAGCTTTCTTT.

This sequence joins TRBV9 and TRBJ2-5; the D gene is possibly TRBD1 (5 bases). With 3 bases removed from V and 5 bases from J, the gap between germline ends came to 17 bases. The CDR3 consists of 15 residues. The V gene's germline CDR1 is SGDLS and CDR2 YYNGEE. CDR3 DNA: TGTGCCAGCAGCGCCACTCGACAGCCCGGGGAGACCCAGTACTTC. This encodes CASSATRQPGETQYF.

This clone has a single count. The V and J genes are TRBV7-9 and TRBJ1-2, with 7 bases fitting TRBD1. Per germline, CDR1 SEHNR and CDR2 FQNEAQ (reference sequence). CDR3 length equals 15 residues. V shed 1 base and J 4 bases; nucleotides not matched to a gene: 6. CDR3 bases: TGTGCCAGCAGCTTAGGACAGGGAAGCGGCTATGGCTACACCTTC. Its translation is CASSLGQGSGYGYTF.

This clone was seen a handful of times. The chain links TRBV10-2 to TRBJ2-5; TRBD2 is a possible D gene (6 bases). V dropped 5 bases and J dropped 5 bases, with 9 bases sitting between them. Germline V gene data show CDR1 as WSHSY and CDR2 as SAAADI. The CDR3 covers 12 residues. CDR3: CASSSGVETQYF. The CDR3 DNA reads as TGCGCCAGCAGTTCGGGGGTGGAGACCCAGTACTTC.

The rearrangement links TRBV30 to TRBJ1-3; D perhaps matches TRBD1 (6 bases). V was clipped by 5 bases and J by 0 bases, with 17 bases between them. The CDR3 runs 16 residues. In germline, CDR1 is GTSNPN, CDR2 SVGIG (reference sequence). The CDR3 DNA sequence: TGTGCCTGGCGACGGGGGGGGGCCGGCTCTGGAAACACCATATATTTT. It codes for CAWRRGGAGSGNTIYF.

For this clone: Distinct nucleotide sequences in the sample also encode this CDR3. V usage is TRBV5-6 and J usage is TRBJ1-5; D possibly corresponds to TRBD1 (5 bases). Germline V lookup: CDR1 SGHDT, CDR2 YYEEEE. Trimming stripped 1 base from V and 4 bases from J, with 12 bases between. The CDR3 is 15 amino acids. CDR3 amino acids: CASSLRAGGNQPQHF. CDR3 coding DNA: TGTGCCAGCAGCTTGAGGGCGGGGGGTAATCAGCCCCAGCATTTT.